One and the same sample provided the 23 T cell receptor beta chains below, sequenced in a study of early T cells in non-severe SARS-CoV-2 infection. MiXCR was run by TCRdb on the 5' RACE reads, yielding one entry per CDR3 protein. The sample carries around 57,000 distinct CDR3 sequences, 5.9% recorded once. The sample consisted of whole blood, taken at baseline. Receptors were obtained from an adult who was a healthcare worker with PCR-confirmed SARS-CoV-2 infection or an uninfected control (not recorded which).

In its sample, this clonotype was seen many times. The rearrangement links TRBV7-2 to TRBJ2-5, with 10 bases fitting TRBD1. CDR1 is SGHTA, CDR2 FQGNSA, per germline. V dropped 6 bases and J dropped 4; count of bases not matched to a gene: 5. CDR3 size: 14 residues. The CDR3 sequence: CASSGQGEAETQYF. In DNA form, the CDR3 reads TGTGCCAGCAGTGGACAGGGGGAGGCAGAGACCCAGTACTTC.

The chain is built from TRBV28 and TRBJ2-1; a weak D match, TRBD2 (6 bases). This CDR3 contains 15 residues. With 3 bases removed from V and 4 bases from J, the gap between germline ends came to 13 bases. Germline V gene data show CDR1 as MDHEN and CDR2 as SYDVKM. The CDR3 DNA sequence: TGTGCCAGCAGTTTGATAGGGGAGGCATACAATGAGCAGTTCTTC. Translated: CASSLIGEAYNEQFF.

This clonotype was observed many times. The genes are TRBV12-3 or TRBV12-4 and TRBJ2-5; D is unresolved. Trimming cost V 1 base and J 1 base, with 7 bases left between them. The CDR3 spans 14 residues. CDR3 protein: CASSLEGFQETQYF. CDR3 nucleotide sequence: TGTGCCAGCAGTTTAGAGGGCTTCCAAGAGACCCAGTACTTC.

This clonotype was seen ten or more times. The chain joins TRBV7-6 to TRBJ1-2; D call uncertain. The CDR3 is made up of 12 amino acids. Per the germline V gene, CDR1 is SGHVS and CDR2 is FNYEAQ. Trimming took 1 base from V and 6 from J, leaving 6 bases between them. CDR3: CASSLDGNGYTF. The CDR3 DNA sequence: TGTGCCAGCAGCTTAGACGGAAATGGCTACACCTTC.

This clonotype was seen a few times. The chain is built from TRBV5-5 and TRBJ2-7; D ambiguous. The CDR3 loop spans 14 amino acids. V shed 1 base and J shed 6 bases, with 14 bases lying between them. CDR1 is SGHKS, CDR2 YYEKEE, per germline (reference sequence). The CDR3 coding sequence is TGTGCCAGCAGCTTGAAACAGACGACCTCCGAGCAGTACTTC. Translation: CASSLKQTTSEQYF.

This clonotype has at least ten counts. The gene calls are TRBV4-1 and TRBJ1-2; D uncertain. The CDR3 has 15 residues. From germline, CDR1 is MGHRA and CDR2 YSYEKL. Between the trimmed V and J ends, which lost 1 base and 8 bases, there was a span of 17 bases. The CDR3 region is CASSQASRVPGGYTF. DNA of the CDR3: TGCGCCAGCAGCCAAGCTTCCAGAGTGCCTGGAGGCTACACCTTC.

The sample holds many counts of this clonotype. This sequence joins TRBV7-9 and TRBJ2-7; 15 bases map to TRBD2. Looked up from germline, CDR1 is SEHNR and CDR2 is FQNEAQ (reference sequence). This CDR3 contains 15 residues. After removal of 4 bases from V and 6 bases from J, the junction contained 4 bases not matched to a gene. This CDR3 is CASSSGLAGGREQYF. CDR3 nucleotides: TGTGCCAGCAGCTCCGGACTAGCGGGAGGGCGCGAGCAGTACTTC.

In this sample, this clonotype turned up many times. In DNA form, the CDR3 reads TGCAGTGCTAGGCCCGGGACTAGCAGTGAGCAGTTCTTC. Residues: CSARPGTSSEQFF. The genes are TRBV20-1 and TRBJ2-1; TRBD2 matches at 9 bases. Germline V gene data show CDR1 as DFQATT and CDR2 as SNEGSKA (reference sequence). This CDR3 comprises 13 residues. After removal of 3 bases from V and 9 bases from J, the junction contained 6 bases not matched to a gene.

This clonotype is categorized as medium-sized (0.01 to 0.1%). A junction boundary mismatches the germline segment, possibly from a read error. J is TRBJ2-7 and V is TRBV20-1; D perhaps matches TRBD2 (6 bases). Germline CDR1 and CDR2: DFQATT and SNEGSKA (reference sequence). The CDR3 contains 15 residues. CDR3 region: CSARAQSGSSSPQSF. In nucleotides, the CDR3 is TGCAGTGCTAGAGCCCAATCCGGGAGCAGCTCTCCTCAAAGCTTC.

This clonotype has ten or more counts. V and J are TRBV7-9 and TRBJ1-4; D uncertain. V was cut by 5 bases and J by 3 bases, with 13 bases left in between. Germline V CDR1 and CDR2: SEHNR, FQNEAQ (reference sequence). This CDR3 comprises 15 residues. The CDR3 sequence: CASSRNSRANEKLFF. As DNA, the CDR3 is TGTGCCAGCAGCCGTAACAGTCGGGCTAATGAAAAACTGTTTTTT.

This clonotype was seen repeatedly, ten times or more. This CDR3 reads CATSDTGLDGYTF. For the CDR3, the DNA is TGTGCCACCAGTGATACGGGCCTGGATGGCTACACCTTC. The chain links TRBV24-1 to TRBJ1-2, with unresolved D. CDR1 and CDR2 (germline): KGHDR, SFDVKD. The ends were cut back, 3 bases at V and 6 bases at J, with 10 bases in the middle. The CDR3 is 13 residues long.

The chain carries TRBV5-4 and TRBJ1-2; TRBD1 matches 9 bases. Germline CDR1 is SGHNT and CDR2 is YYREEE (reference sequence). CDR3 size: 13 residues. Losses at the gene ends were 4 bases for V and 4 bases for J; bases not matched to a gene: 2. CDR3 sequence (DNA): TGTGCCAGCAGCCGGGACAGGGTCTATGGCTACACCTTC. This encodes CASSRDRVYGYTF.

This clonotype turned up a few times. This chain connects TRBV7-9 to TRBJ1-2, with D unresolved. CDR1 is SEHNR and CDR2 is FQNEAQ in the germline V gene (reference sequence). V was pared by 7 bases and J by 4 bases, with 16 bases between. The CDR3 spans 14 residues. In DNA, the CDR3 is TGTGCCAGCAACGTTGCTCCAGGACTCTATGGCTACACCTTC. Protein product: CASNVAPGLYGYTF.

This clonotype came up many times. The chain employs TRBV6-5 and TRBJ2-7; 11 bases map to TRBD2. From germline, CDR1 is MNHEY and CDR2 SVGAGI. CDR3 size: 15 residues. V lost 6 bases to trimming and J lost 2 bases; unmatched junction nucleotides: 6. CDR3 coding DNA: TGTGCCAGCAGGAGGGGACTAGCGGAAGCCTACGAGCAGTACTTC. Encoded protein: CASRRGLAEAYEQYF.

J is TRBJ2-3 and V is TRBV19; D might be TRBD1 or TRBD2, each matching 5 bases. The germline V gene has CDR1 LNHDA and CDR2 SQIVND (reference sequence). This CDR3 spans 14 amino acids. With 7 bases removed from V and 4 bases from J, the gap between germline ends came to 15 bases. In DNA, the CDR3 is TGTGCCAGTAAAAAATGGGGGAGAGCAGATACGCAGTATTTT. As protein: CASKKWGRADTQYF.

This clonotype was seen ten or more times. This sequence joins TRBV7-2 and TRBJ2-7, with D possibly TRBD2 on 5 matching bases. This CDR3 has 13 residues. V shed 4 bases and J shed 5 bases, with 12 bases lying between them. Germline V gene sequence: CDR1 SGHTA, CDR2 FQGNSA. CDR3 nucleotide sequence: TGTGCCAGCAGCTCGATGGGGAGACACGAGCAGTACTTC. This sequence encodes CASSSMGRHEQYF. The whole variable domain, remainder taken from reference TRBV7-2 and TRBJ2-7, is GAGVSQSPSNKVTEKGKDVELRCDPISGHTALYWYRQSLGQGLEFLIYFQGNSAPDKSGLPSDRFSAERTGGSVSTLTIQRTQQEDSAVYLCASSSMGRHEQYFGPGTRLTVT.

This clonotype was detected many times. The chain employs TRBV27 and TRBJ2-2, with 14 bases matching TRBD2. This CDR3 spans 15 amino acids. Germline V gene data show CDR1 as MNHEY and CDR2 as SMNVEV (reference sequence). Trimming removed 5 bases from V and 6 bases from J; junction bases left unmatched: 2. The CDR3 DNA is TGTGCCAGCAGTCAGGGACTAGCGGGAGCCGGGGAGCTGTTTTTT. It translates to CASSQGLAGAGELFF.

This clonotype occurred many times. The chain recombines TRBV11-1 with TRBJ1-1; D perhaps matches TRBD1 (5 bases). This CDR3 contains 14 residues. Trimming pared 3 bases from V and 2 bases from J, leaving 10 bases between. CDR1 and CDR2 (germline): SGHAT, FQDESV (reference sequence). In DNA form, the CDR3 reads TGTGCCAGCAGCTTTCAGGGAGGCAACACTGAAGCTTTCTTT. It translates to CASSFQGGNTEAFF.

This chain links TRBV12-3 or TRBV12-4 with TRBJ1-4, with unresolved D. This CDR3 has 12 amino acids. V shed 6 bases and J shed 8 bases, with 10 bases lying between them. The CDR3: CASRGNGEKLFF. The CDR3 bases are TGTGCCAGCAGGGGAAATGGGGAAAAACTGTTTTTT.

This clonotype was seen repeatedly, ten times or more. The CDR3 DNA is TGTGCCAGCAGTCTTCCAGGGGGAATTACCGGGGAGCTGTTTTTT. This encodes CASSLPGGITGELFF. The rearrangement links TRBV12-3 or TRBV12-4 to TRBJ2-2, with 7 nucleotides matching TRBD1. V was pared by 5 bases and J by 5 bases, with 8 bases of the junction left unmatched. CDR3 length: 15 residues.

The chain is built from TRBV20-1 and TRBJ2-2, with a tentative D call TRBD2 (6 bases). V lost 5 bases to trimming and J lost 3 bases, with 19 bases between them. The CDR3 extends over 16 amino acids. Per germline, CDR1 DFQATT and CDR2 SNEGSKA (reference sequence). CDR3 loop: CSAARGSFRDTGELFF. The CDR3, as DNA: TGCAGTGCTGCCCGGGGGAGCTTCCGGGACACCGGGGAGCTGTTTTTT.

This clonotype was seen many times. The V call is TRBV2, the J call TRBJ1-4; tentatively, D is TRBD1 (6 bases). This CDR3 has 15 amino acids. The V gene's germline CDR1 is SNHLY and CDR2 FYNNEI. The V end lost 5 bases, the J end lost 0 bases, and 10 bases lay between the germline ends. CDR3 residues: CASSRDTPTNEKLFF. CDR3 nucleotides: TGTGCCAGCAGTCGGGACACTCCAACTAATGAAAAACTGTTTTTT.

This clonotype was seen repeatedly, ten times or more. The rearrangement uses TRBV19 and TRBJ1-1; 10 bases agree with TRBD1. This CDR3 has 14 residues. V dropped 5 bases and J dropped 10; count of bases not matched to a gene: 10. From germline, CDR1 is LNHDA and CDR2 SQIVND (reference sequence). The CDR3 reads CASSPNAGTGVAFF. The CDR3 DNA is TGTGCCAGTAGTCCAAACGCCGGGACAGGGGTAGCTTTCTTT.